This TCR beta chain was recovered during a study of blood T cell repertoires in COVID-19. Looking at the study overall: Collection of acute and convalescent COVID-19 samples took place in the United States, Italy and Spain. Sources were T cells, B-cell-depleted T cells, or PBMCs; the material itself was cDNA or gDNA.

This clone appeared a few times. The CDR3 spans 12 residues. Trimming stripped 0 bases from V and 4 bases from J, with 4 bases between. Germline V gene sequence: CDR1 SGHTS, CDR2 YDEGEE. Per the study methods: The authors estimated nucleated cell counts from reference gene primer amplification. Assay: immunoSEQ multiplex PCR; the TCRdb copy retains only in-frame clones and omits some. V, J and clone size are taken as reported in that table, and D and trimming were inferred from the DNA itself. The data hold over 75,000 clones, with 86% observed a single time. This TCR derives from a human donor in a cohort sampled during active COVID-19. Material: peripheral blood. The rearrangement links TRBV5-8 to TRBJ2-5, with no clear D. This chain's CDR3 is CASSLAGETQYF. The CDR3 nucleotides are TGTGCCAGCAGCTTGGCCGGAGAGACCCAGTACTTC.